This note documents a single T cell receptor (beta chain) sequence. The data are from a study of T-cell memory formation after mild COVID-19. V dropped 6 bases and J dropped 4; count of bases not matched to a gene: 12. Per the germline V gene, CDR1 is KGHDR and CDR2 is SFDVKD. The CDR3 has 16 amino acids. TCRdb re-analysed the 5' RACE reads in MiXCR, keeping a single row per CDR3 protein. The repertoire holds hundreds of thousands of distinct CDR3 sequences, with roughly 22% as singletons. The origin of this receptor is an adult woman who had mild COVID-19 (a few samples of this study predate the infection). Cell type and time point are not known. The sequenced material came from PBMCs or a T cell subset sorted from them (not recorded which). V and J are TRBV24-1 and TRBJ2-7; 9 bases fit TRBD1. The CDR3 sequence: CATSHPPGTGKYEQYF. CDR3 nucleotides: TGTGCCACCAGTCACCCACCCGGGACAGGGAAATACGAGCAGTACTTC.